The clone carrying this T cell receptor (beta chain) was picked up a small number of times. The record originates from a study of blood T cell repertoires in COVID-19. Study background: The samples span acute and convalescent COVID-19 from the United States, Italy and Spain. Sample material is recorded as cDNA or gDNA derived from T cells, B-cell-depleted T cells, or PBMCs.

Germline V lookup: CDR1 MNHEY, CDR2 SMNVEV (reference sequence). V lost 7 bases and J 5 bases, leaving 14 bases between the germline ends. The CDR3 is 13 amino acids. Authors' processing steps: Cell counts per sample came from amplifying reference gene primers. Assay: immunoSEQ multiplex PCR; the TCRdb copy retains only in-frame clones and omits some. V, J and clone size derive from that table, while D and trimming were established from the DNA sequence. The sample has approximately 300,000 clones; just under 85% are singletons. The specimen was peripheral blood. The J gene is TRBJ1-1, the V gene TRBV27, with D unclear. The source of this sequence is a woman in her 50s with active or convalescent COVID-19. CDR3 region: CASTLRSGTEAFF. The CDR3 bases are TGTGCCAGCACTCTAAGATCAGGAACTGAAGCTTTCTTT.